Listed here are 13 T cell receptor beta chains from one sample, sequenced in a study of shared clonotypes between healthy human individuals. Sequencing was performed with immunoSEQ multiplex PCR; in TCRdb, only in-frame clones are kept and a portion is missing. The table lists approximately 530,000 clones, 90% to 96% of them singletons, with roughly 0.06% in the top ten. The sample taken for sequencing was naive CD4+ T cells sorted from blood. Specified subset: CD45RA+ positively selected. The receptors here all came from a woman in her twenties or thirties in good health.

The chain combines TRBV29-1 with TRBJ2-7; the D gene is possibly TRBD1 (7 bases). Germline CDR1 is SQVTM and CDR2 is ANQGSEA. CDR3 length: 13 residues. V gave up 4 bases and J gave up 3 bases, with 13 bases separating them. CDR3 sequence: CSVAQGTLYEQYF. The CDR3 DNA follows: TGCAGCGTTGCACAGGGGACTCTCTACGAGCAGTACTTC.

This chain links TRBV7-9 with TRBJ2-7; TRBD1 matches at 8 bases. J was trimmed by 5 bases and V by 3 bases; bases with no gene match: 6. The germline V gene has CDR1 SEHNR and CDR2 FQNEAQ (reference sequence). The CDR3 runs 14 residues. In DNA form, the CDR3 reads TGTGCCAGCAGCTTGGGACAGGCGGTCCACGAGCAGTACTTC. Its protein product is CASSLGQAVHEQYF. Looking up the rest from reference TRBV7-9 and TRBJ2-7 gives the full variable domain: DTGVSQNPRHKITKRGQNVTFRCDPISEHNRLYWYRQTLGQGPEFLTYFQNEAQLEKSRLLSDRFSAERPKGSFSTLEIQRTEQGDSAMYLCASSLGQAVHEQYFGPGTRLTVT.

The chain combines TRBV27 with TRBJ2-7; 9 bases match TRBD1. J gave up 5 bases and V 4 bases, and 6 bases lay outside the gene matches. The germline V gene encodes CDR1 MNHEY and CDR2 SMNVEV (reference sequence). The CDR3 has 14 residues. CDR3 nucleotide sequence: TGTGCCAGCAGTTGGGGACAGGGCCGCCACGAGCAGTACTTC. It specifies CASSWGQGRHEQYF.

This chain links TRBV5-4 with TRBJ1-4; D gene ambiguous. There are 14 residues in the CDR3. CDR1 is SGHNT, CDR2 YYREEE, per germline (reference sequence). The V gene lost 5 bases and the J gene lost 8 bases, with 16 bases spanning the gap. CDR3 sequence: CASSITSSGEKLFF. In nucleotides, the CDR3 is TGTGCCAGCAGTATAACCAGTAGTGGGGAAAAACTGTTTTTT.

This chain uses TRBV4-1 with TRBJ1-1, with D hard to call. The germline V and J ends were trimmed by 3 bases and 0 bases, with 8 bases remaining between them. Germline CDR1 reads MGHRA; CDR2 reads YSYEKL. This CDR3 comprises 14 residues. The CDR3 DNA follows: TGCGCCAGCAGCCATTTTACAGTGAACACTGAAGCTTTCTTT. Its protein is CASSHFTVNTEAFF.

V is TRBV28 and J is TRBJ2-3; TRBD2 matches 10 bases. V trimming: 5 bases; J trimming: 4 bases; junction bases outside the gene matches: 12. The germline gives CDR1 MDHEN, CDR2 SYDVKM. This CDR3 is 17 amino acids long. The CDR3: CASSPPTSGKTPDTQYF. CDR3 bases: TGTGCCAGCAGTCCTCCTACTAGCGGGAAGACCCCAGATACGCAGTATTTT.

The V call is TRBV6-1, the J call TRBJ1-2, with a tentative D call TRBD1 (5 bases). The germline V gene has CDR1 MNHNS and CDR2 SASEGT. The CDR3 extends over 14 amino acids. The V end was cut by 5 bases, the J end by 6 bases, with 16 bases between. CDR3 sequence reads: CASSLPRDRDGYTF. DNA of the CDR3: TGTGCCAGCAGTCTACCCCGAGACAGAGATGGCTACACCTTC.

The genes are TRBV27 and TRBJ1-4; D is unclear. Trimming removed 6 bases from V and 4 bases from J, with 12 bases in between. The germline V gene encodes CDR1 MNHEY and CDR2 SMNVEV (reference sequence). The length of the CDR3 is 14 residues. CDR3 loop: CASRLEGFNEKLFF. CDR3 nucleotide sequence: TGTGCCAGCAGACTAGAGGGCTTTAATGAAAAACTGTTTTTT.

The V gene is TRBV27, the J gene TRBJ2-1; 14 positions agree with TRBD2. J was trimmed by 6 bases and V by 7 bases; bases with no gene match: 8. Germline CDR1 reads MNHEY; CDR2 reads SMNVEV (reference sequence). CDR3 length: 16 amino acids. DNA of the CDR3: TGTGCCAGCACCTCTCCGACTAGCGGGAGGGCCAATGAGCAGTTCTTC. Protein product: CASTSPTSGRANEQFF.

In its sample, this clone was seen once. V is TRBV19 and J is TRBJ1-5; D is perhaps TRBD1 (6 bases). V lost 2 bases and J 9 bases, leaving 17 bases between the germline ends. CDR1 is LNHDA and CDR2 is SQIVND in the germline V gene (reference sequence). This CDR3 is built from 15 residues. The CDR3, as DNA: TGTGCCAGTAGTATATTTGACAGGCCGGGCGGGCCCCAGCATTTT. It yields the protein CASSIFDRPGGPQHF.

This clone has only one observation. The V call is TRBV28, the J call TRBJ2-7; D uncertain. This CDR3 is 12 amino acids long. V lost 5 bases, J lost 2 bases, and 7 bases lay in between. The V gene's germline CDR1 is MDHEN and CDR2 SYDVKM. The CDR3 protein is CASSTITYEQYF. The CDR3 bases are TGTGCCAGCAGTACTATTACCTACGAGCAGTACTTC. The whole variable domain, filled in from reference TRBV28 and TRBJ2-7, reads DVKVTQSSRYLVKRTGEKVFLECVQDMDHENMFWYRQDPGLGLRLIYFSYDVKMKEKGDIPEGYSVSREKKERFSLILESASTNQTSMYLCASSTITYEQYFGPGTRLTVT.

The V and J genes are TRBV6-6 and TRBJ2-5, with a possible D match to TRBD1 (5 bases). Germline V gene sequence: CDR1 MNHNY, CDR2 SVGAGI (reference sequence). The V and J ends lost 7 bases and 5 bases respectively, with 11 bases between them. The CDR3 sequence is 12 residues long. The CDR3 loop is CASTNPGETQYF. The DNA of the CDR3 is TGTGCCAGCACGAACCCAGGGGAGACCCAGTACTTC.

V and J are TRBV10-1 and TRBJ2-1; D gene uncertain. The CDR3 loop spans 13 amino acids. Germline CDR1 and CDR2: WNHNN and SYGVQD (reference sequence). Between the trimmed V and J ends, which lost 0 bases and 9 bases, there was a span of 9 bases. CDR3 sequence reads: CASSESELVEQFF. CDR3 nucleotide sequence: TGCGCCAGCAGTGAGTCGGAGTTGGTTGAGCAGTTCTTC.